The 19 T cell receptor beta chains given below trace back to one sample, sequenced in a study of metastatic and nonmetastatic thyroid tumors. TCRdb re-processed the PCR reads through MiXCR. This sample carries approximately 25,000 clones, over 15% of them seen once, and the ten largest clones take under 7.5%. Ahead of thyroid surgery, no patient had received treatment of any kind. The source material was blood. The receptors here all came from a male donor with papillary thyroid cancer or a benign thyroid nodule (not recorded which). Some clones in this sample may be carry-over from other donors' samples.

This clone was seen at least ten times. This rearrangement joins TRBV29-1 to TRBJ2-1; a weak D match, TRBD2 (6 bases). Germline CDR1 SQVTM, CDR2 ANQGSEA. The CDR3 covers 17 residues. Trimming removed 6 bases from V and 1 base from J, with 22 bases in between. CDR3 region: CSVASGSLGRSYNEQFF. The CDR3, as DNA: TGCAGCGTCGCCTCTGGGAGCTTGGGGAGGTCCTACAATGAGCAGTTCTTC.

The chain couples TRBV3-1 to TRBJ2-6; D unresolved. Germline V CDR1 and CDR2: LGHDT, YNNKEL (reference sequence). The length of the CDR3 is 16 residues. V lost 3 bases and J 3 bases, leaving 12 bases between the germline ends. The DNA for the CDR3 is TGTGCCAGCAGCCACCTTATAGGAAGTGGGGCCAACGTCCTGACTTTC. This gives the protein CASSHLIGSGANVLTF.

This clone occurred many times. This chain connects TRBV28 to TRBJ2-3; either TRBD1 or TRBD2 may supply D (5 bases each). Germline V gene sequence: CDR1 MDHEN, CDR2 SYDVKM. With 7 bases removed from V and 0 bases from J, the gap between germline ends came to 17 bases. The CDR3 consists of 16 residues. Here the CDR3 DNA reads TGTGCCAGCAACCAGAGGGGTGCGGCTAGCACAGATACGCAGTATTTT. Residues: CASNQRGAASTDTQYF. Based on the CDR3 plus reference TRBV28 and TRBJ2-3, the full variable domain is DVKVTQSSRYLVKRTGEKVFLECVQDMDHENMFWYRQDPGLGLRLIYFSYDVKMKEKGDIPEGYSVSREKKERFSLILESASTNQTSMYLCASNQRGAASTDTQYFGPGTRLTVL.

This clone was observed at least ten times. The V gene is TRBV3-1, the J gene TRBJ1-2; 12 bases match TRBD1. The CDR3 totals 20 residues. CDR1 and CDR2 (germline): LGHDT, YNNKEL (reference sequence). Germline trimming cut 0 bases from V and 4 bases from J; bases unmatched to any gene: 15. This CDR3 is CASSQDPWDRGPHRSYGYTF. The CDR3 coding sequence is TGTGCCAGCAGCCAAGATCCCTGGGACAGGGGGCCTCATCGTTCCTATGGCTACACCTTC.

This clone has only a few counts. The J gene is TRBJ1-1, the V gene TRBV5-1, with D perhaps matching TRBD1 (5 bases). V was cut by 0 bases and J by 3 bases, with 9 bases left in between. In germline, CDR1 is SGHRS, CDR2 YFSETQ. This CDR3 spans 14 amino acids. The DNA for the CDR3 is TGCGCCAGCAGCTTGGCGGGGGGATACACTGAAGCTTTCTTT. Translation gives CASSLAGGYTEAFF.

This chain joins TRBV7-2 and TRBJ2-2; 7 bases agree with TRBD2. Germline CDR1 is SGHTA and CDR2 is FQGNSA. V was pared by 1 base and J by 15 bases, with 8 bases of the junction left unmatched. CDR3 size: 13 residues. The CDR3 spells CASSLEAAGEVFF. DNA for the CDR3: TGTGCCAGCAGCTTAGAGGCGGCGGGAGAGGTGTTTTTT.

The chain has TRBV5-1 and TRBJ2-1, with D possibly TRBD2 on 5 matching bases. The germline CDR1 and CDR2 sequences are SGHRS and YFSETQ. V was trimmed by 0 bases and J by 2 bases, leaving 9 bases between them. The CDR3 runs to 15 residues. CDR3: CASSLGSGPYNEQFF. The CDR3 DNA follows: TGCGCCAGCAGCTTGGGGAGCGGTCCCTACAATGAGCAGTTCTTC.

This clone was seen at least ten times. The chain uses TRBV18 and TRBJ1-1; 7 nucleotides agree with TRBD1. J lost 3 bases, V lost 6 bases, and 7 bases had no gene match. CDR1 and CDR2 from the germline V gene are KGHSH and LQKENI. The CDR3 runs to 14 residues. For the CDR3, the DNA is TGTGCCAGCTCCCCGGGACAGCGATACACTGAAGCTTTCTTT. This translates into CASSPGQRYTEAFF.

This clone was observed many times. Other DNA variants within this sample encode the same CDR3. This chain connects TRBV20-1 to TRBJ1-1; D gene uncertain. In germline, CDR1 is DFQATT, CDR2 SNEGSKA (reference sequence). The CDR3 totals 15 residues. V was clipped by 1 base and J by 2 bases, with 14 bases between them. The DNA for the CDR3 is TGCAGTGCTAGAGTATGGTTGGAAGTTAACACTGAAGCTTTCTTT. Protein: CSARVWLEVNTEAFF.

This clone was detected ten times or more. This chain joins TRBV27 and TRBJ2-1, with 11 nucleotides matching TRBD2. V lost 4 bases, J lost 7 bases, and 9 bases stayed unmatched. The CDR3 consists of 16 residues. Looked up from germline, CDR1 is MNHEY and CDR2 is SMNVEV (reference sequence). CDR3 DNA: TGTGCCAGCAGTTCACGACCCGGGACTAGCGGAAATGAGCAGTTCTTC. It specifies CASSSRPGTSGNEQFF.

This clone is termed medium-sized. The chain carries TRBV6-1 and TRBJ1-5; 9 bases match TRBD1. The CDR3 has 13 amino acids. The ends lost 6 bases at V and 5 bases at J; junction bases unmatched: 2. The germline gives CDR1 MNHNS, CDR2 SASEGT. This CDR3 reads CASRGQGDQPQHF. The CDR3 region has the DNA TGTGCCAGCAGGGGACAGGGAGATCAGCCCCAGCATTTT.

V gene TRBV11-2 combines with J gene TRBJ2-6, with TRBD1 as a possible D gene (6 bases). V was pared by 4 bases and J by 4 bases, with 14 bases between. Per the germline V gene, CDR1 is SGHAT and CDR2 is FQNNGV. This CDR3 is built from 16 residues. The CDR3 is CASSYLQGAGANVLTF. The CDR3 nucleotides are TGTGCCAGCAGCTATTTACAGGGCGCCGGGGCCAACGTCCTGACTTTC.

The rearrangement uses TRBV7-2 and TRBJ2-6; the D gene is possibly TRBD1 (6 bases). Trimming removed 5 bases at V and 12 bases at J, with 17 bases between. The CDR3 is 14 amino acids. Looked up from germline, CDR1 is SGHTA and CDR2 is FQGNSA. Written as DNA, the CDR3 is TGTGCCAGCAGCGCAACCGGGACACCGACCGTCCTGACTTTC. Amino acid sequence: CASSATGTPTVLTF.

At least ten counts were recorded for this clone. V and J are TRBV12-3 or TRBV12-4 and TRBJ1-1; D not resolved. The CDR3 is made up of 14 amino acids. V dropped 3 bases and J dropped 4 bases, with 12 bases sitting between them. CDR3 amino acids: CASSFIPRPTEAFF. The CDR3 DNA sequence: TGTGCCAGCAGTTTTATCCCGCGGCCCACTGAAGCTTTCTTT.

By share, this clone counts as medium-sized. CDR3 protein: CASRTQGRVGEQYF. DNA of the CDR3: TGTGCCAGCAGAACGCAGGGGAGGGTAGGCGAGCAGTACTTC. The chain combines TRBV2 with TRBJ2-7, with D perhaps TRBD2 (7 bases). The germline gives CDR1 SNHLY, CDR2 FYNNEI. Trimming took 6 bases from V and 6 from J, leaving 18 bases between them. This CDR3 is 14 amino acids long.

This clone was seen at least ten times. The V call is TRBV18, the J call TRBJ1-1; D may be TRBD1 (6 bases). Trimming left V 6 bases short and J 5 bases short, with 10 bases between. The germline V gene has CDR1 KGHSH and CDR2 LQKENI. The CDR3 is 12 amino acids. The CDR3 nucleotides are TGTGCCAGCTCTACACAGGGTACTGAAGCTTTCTTT. Its protein product is CASSTQGTEAFF.

The rearrangement links TRBV5-1 to TRBJ1-2; D unclear. Germline V CDR1 and CDR2: SGHRS, YFSETQ. Trimming left V 4 bases short and J 2 bases short, with 9 bases between. The CDR3 is made up of 13 amino acids. Here the CDR3 DNA reads TGCGCCAGCAGCCCCAGGTGGAACTATGGCTACACCTTC. As protein: CASSPRWNYGYTF.

This clone was seen many times. The V call is TRBV5-5, the J call TRBJ2-7; D is perhaps TRBD1 (6 bases). The CDR3 has 14 residues. CDR1 is SGHKS, CDR2 YYEKEE, per germline (reference sequence). Trimming pared 5 bases from V and 3 bases from J, leaving 15 bases between. In DNA, the CDR3 is TGTGCCAGCAGGGAAAGCCAACAGGGCTACGAGCAGTACTTC. Protein sequence: CASRESQQGYEQYF.

A few counts support this clone. This CDR3 fails to terminate in the conserved phenylalanine or tryptophan, so it likely reflects a read error. The DNA is left out, because the CDR3 cannot be placed on it with certainty; the CDR3 is given as TCRdb lists it. The chain uses TRBV28 and TRBJ1-3; TRBD1, as called in the table, went unchecked against the DNA. A total of 14 residues make up the CDR3, ends included. Per germline, CDR1 MDHEN and CDR2 SYDVKM. CDR3 region: CVSSLVQGRNTIYL.